This T cell receptor beta chain emerged from a study of blood T cells in healthy people across ages. Then a second PCR, running about 6 to 11 cycles, was carried out with a sample-barcoded 5' primer and a J-beta primer mix. Using its own MiXCR run on the 5' RACE reads, TCRdb lists one record per CDR3 protein. Of about 1.8 million distinct CDR3 sequences in the sample, about 50% were seen once. Trimming took 8 bases from V and 5 from J, leaving 15 bases between them. The CDR3 has 13 amino acids. Sample: blood. The clonotype was recovered from a woman in her forties in good health. This chain joins TRBV12-3 or TRBV12-4 and TRBJ2-5, with a possible D match to TRBD1 (6 bases). The CDR3 sequence: CASVPAGEETQYF. The CDR3 DNA reads as TGTGCCAGCGTTCCGGCAGGGGAGGAGACCCAGTACTTC.